This T cell receptor (beta chain) was captured in a study of cytomegalovirus exposure and HLA in healthy donors. Whole-study results and caveats: The dataset shows that most TCR sequences were rare, while some public TCRs occurred in many donors. According to a subsequent analysis, TCR clusters from the first cohort were inclined to appear together in the roughly 120 validation repertoires.

From the roughly 120-subject validation cohort, which was separate from the approximately 670-subject first cohort, the donors were drawn. As concerns this clone: What it binds is unknown.

Trimming took 7 bases from V and 4 from J; bases not matched to a gene: 11. This CDR3 contains 14 residues. Germline CDR1 and CDR2: GTSNPN and SVGIG (reference sequence). Assay used: immunoSEQ multiplex PCR; TCRdb lists only in-frame clones, some missing. The sample carries 95,000 to 150,000 clones, over 65% recorded once. Sequenced: PBMCs. The chain uses TRBV30 and TRBJ1-2, with 8 bases that match TRBD1. This TCR came from a woman in her 30s in good health and CMV-seronegative. The CDR3 protein is CASTGGITAYGYTF. The CDR3 coding sequence is TGTGCCTCCACAGGGGGGATCACCGCCTATGGCTACACCTTC.